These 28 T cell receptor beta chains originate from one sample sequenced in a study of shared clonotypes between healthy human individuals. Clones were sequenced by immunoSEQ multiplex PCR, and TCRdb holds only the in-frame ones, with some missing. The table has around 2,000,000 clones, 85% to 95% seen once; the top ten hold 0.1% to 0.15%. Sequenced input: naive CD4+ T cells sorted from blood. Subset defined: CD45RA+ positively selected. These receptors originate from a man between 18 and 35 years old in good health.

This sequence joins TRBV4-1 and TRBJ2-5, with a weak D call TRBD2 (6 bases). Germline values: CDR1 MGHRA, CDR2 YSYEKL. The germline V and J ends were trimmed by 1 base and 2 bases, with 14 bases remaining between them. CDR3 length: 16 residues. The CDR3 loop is CASSQGRIAEQETQYF. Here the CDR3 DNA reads TGCGCCAGCAGCCAAGGAAGAATAGCGGAGCAAGAGACCCAGTACTTC.

Written as DNA, the CDR3 is TGTGCCAGCAGTAACGGACTAGCGGGGTGGAATGAGCAGTTCTTC. This codes for CASSNGLAGWNEQFF. The chain uses TRBV6-1 and TRBJ2-1, with TRBD2 identical over 12 bases. This CDR3 has 15 amino acids. CDR1 is MNHNS, CDR2 SASEGT, per germline. V dropped 5 bases and J dropped 7; count of bases not matched to a gene: 6.

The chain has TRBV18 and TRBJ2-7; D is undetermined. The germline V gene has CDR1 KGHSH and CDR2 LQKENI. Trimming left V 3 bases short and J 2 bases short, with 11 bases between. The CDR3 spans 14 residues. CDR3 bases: TGTGCCAGCTCACCGGCCCCAAAAACCTACGAGCAGTACTTC. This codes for CASSPAPKTYEQYF.

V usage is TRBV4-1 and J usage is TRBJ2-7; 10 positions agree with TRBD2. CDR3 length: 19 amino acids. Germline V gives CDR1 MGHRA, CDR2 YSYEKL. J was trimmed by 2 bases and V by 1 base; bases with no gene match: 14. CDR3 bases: TGCGCCAGCAGCCAAGGGGTCGGTACCGGGACTAGCGACCCCTACGAGCAGTACTTC. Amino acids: CASSQGVGTGTSDPYEQYF.

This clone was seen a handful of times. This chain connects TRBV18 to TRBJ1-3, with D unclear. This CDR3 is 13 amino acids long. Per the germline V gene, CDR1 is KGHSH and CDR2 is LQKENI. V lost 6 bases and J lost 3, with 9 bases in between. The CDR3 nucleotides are TGTGCCAGCTCCCAATCCGTTGGAAACACCATATATTTT. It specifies CASSQSVGNTIYF. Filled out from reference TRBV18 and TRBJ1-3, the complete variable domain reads NAGVMQNPRHLVRRRGQEARLRCSPMKGHSHVYWYRQLPEEGLKFMVYLQKENIIDESGMPKERFSAEFPKEGPSILRIQQVVRGDSAAYFCASSQSVGNTIYFGEGSWLTVV.

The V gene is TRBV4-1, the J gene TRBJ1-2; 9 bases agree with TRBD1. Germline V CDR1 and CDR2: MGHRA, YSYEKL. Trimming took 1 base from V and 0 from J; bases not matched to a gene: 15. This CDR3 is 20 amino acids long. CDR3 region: CASSQARQGVGVQANYGYTF. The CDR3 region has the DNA TGCGCCAGCAGCCAAGCTCGACAGGGGGTTGGCGTCCAAGCTAACTATGGCTACACCTTC.

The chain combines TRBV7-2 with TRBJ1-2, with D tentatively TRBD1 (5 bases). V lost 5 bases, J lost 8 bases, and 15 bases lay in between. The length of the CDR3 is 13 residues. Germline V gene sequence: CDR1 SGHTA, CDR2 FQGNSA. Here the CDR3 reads CASSLLTDSGYTF. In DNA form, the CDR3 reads TGTGCCAGCAGCCTGCTGACAGATTCGGGCTACACCTTC.

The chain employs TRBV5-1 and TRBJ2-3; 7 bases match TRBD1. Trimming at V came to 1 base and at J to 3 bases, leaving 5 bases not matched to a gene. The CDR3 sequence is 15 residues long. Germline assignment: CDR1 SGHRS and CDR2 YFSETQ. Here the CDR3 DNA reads TGCGCCAGCAGCTTGAGAAGGGGGCAGACAGATACGCAGTATTTT. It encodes CASSLRRGQTDTQYF. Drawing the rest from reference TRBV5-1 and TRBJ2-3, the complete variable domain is KAGVTQTPRYLIKTRGQQVTLSCSPISGHRSVSWYQQTPGQGLQFLFEYFSETQRNKGNFPGRFSGRQFSNSRSEMNVSTLELGDSALYLCASSLRRGQTDTQYFGPGTRLTVL.

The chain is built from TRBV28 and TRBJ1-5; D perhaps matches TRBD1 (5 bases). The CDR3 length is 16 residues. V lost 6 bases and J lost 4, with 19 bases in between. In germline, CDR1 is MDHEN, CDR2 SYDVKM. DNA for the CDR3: TGTGCCAGCAGAATCCAGGGAGTTCGCTATAATCAGCCCCAGCATTTT. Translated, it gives CASRIQGVRYNQPQHF.

CDR3 residues: CASSLIEISYEQYF. DNA for the CDR3: TGCGCCAGCAGCTTGATCGAGATCTCCTACGAGCAGTACTTC. The chain recombines TRBV5-1 with TRBJ2-7; D is ambiguous. The CDR3 loop spans 14 amino acids. Per germline, CDR1 SGHRS and CDR2 YFSETQ. V shed 1 base and J shed 0 bases, with 8 bases lying between them. The full variable domain, completed using reference TRBV5-1 and TRBJ2-7, is KAGVTQTPRYLIKTRGQQVTLSCSPISGHRSVSWYQQTPGQGLQFLFEYFSETQRNKGNFPGRFSGRQFSNSRSEMNVSTLELGDSALYLCASSLIEISYEQYFGPGTRLTVT.

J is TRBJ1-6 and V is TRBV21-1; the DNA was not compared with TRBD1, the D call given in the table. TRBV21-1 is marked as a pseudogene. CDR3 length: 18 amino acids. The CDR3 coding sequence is TGTGCCAGCAGCAAAGGAGGACAGGCGCCGAGCTATAATTCACCCCTCCACTTT. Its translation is CASSKGGQAPSYNSPLHF.

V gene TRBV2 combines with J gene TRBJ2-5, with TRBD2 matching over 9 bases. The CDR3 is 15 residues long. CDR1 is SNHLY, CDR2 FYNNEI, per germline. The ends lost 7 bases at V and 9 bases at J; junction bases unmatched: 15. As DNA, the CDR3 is TGTGCCAGCAAGGGGACTAGCATCACCTCTAGGGCCCAGTACTTC. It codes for CASKGTSITSRAQYF. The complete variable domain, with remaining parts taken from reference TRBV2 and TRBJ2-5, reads EPEVTQTPSHQVTQMGQEVILRCVPISNHLYFYWYRQILGQKVEFLVSFYNNEISEKSEIFDDQFSVERPDGSNFTLKIRSTKLEDSAMYFCASKGTSITSRAQYFGPGTRLLVL.

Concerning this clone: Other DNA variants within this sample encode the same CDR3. The CDR3 nucleotides are TGTGCCAGCAGTTACGGTGGGTCCTACGAGCAGTACTTC. Its translation: CASSYGGSYEQYF. This chain joins TRBV6-6 and TRBJ2-7, with D unresolved. The germline V gene has CDR1 MNHNY and CDR2 SVGAGI (reference sequence). V was clipped by 2 bases and J by 1 base, with 6 bases between them. CDR3 length: 13 residues.

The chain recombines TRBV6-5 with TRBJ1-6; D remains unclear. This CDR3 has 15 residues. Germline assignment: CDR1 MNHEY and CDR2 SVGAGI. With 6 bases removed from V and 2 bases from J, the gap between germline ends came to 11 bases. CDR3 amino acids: CASRSSGAYNSPLHF. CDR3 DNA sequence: TGTGCCAGCAGGTCTAGCGGGGCCTATAATTCACCCCTCCACTTT.

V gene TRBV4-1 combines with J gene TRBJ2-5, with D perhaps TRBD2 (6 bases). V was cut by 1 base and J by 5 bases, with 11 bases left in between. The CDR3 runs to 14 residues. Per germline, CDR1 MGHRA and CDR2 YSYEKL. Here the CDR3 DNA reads TGCGCCAGCAGCCAAGTATCGGGGGTGGAGACCCAGTACTTC. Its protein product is CASSQVSGVETQYF.

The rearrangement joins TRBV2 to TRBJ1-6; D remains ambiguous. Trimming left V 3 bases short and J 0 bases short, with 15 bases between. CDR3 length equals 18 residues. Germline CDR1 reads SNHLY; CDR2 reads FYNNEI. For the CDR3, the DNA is TGTGCCAGCAGTGACCGGGTTGGGAAGATCTCCTATAATTCACCCCTCCACTTT. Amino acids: CASSDRVGKISYNSPLHF.

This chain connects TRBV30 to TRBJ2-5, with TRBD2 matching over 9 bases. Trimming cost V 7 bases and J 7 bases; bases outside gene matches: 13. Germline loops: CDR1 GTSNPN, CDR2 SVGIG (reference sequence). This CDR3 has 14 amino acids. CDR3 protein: CASGGGGAWGTQYF. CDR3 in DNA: TGTGCCTCCGGAGGCGGGGGGGCCTGGGGGACCCAGTACTTC.

The CDR3 DNA reads TGTGCCAGCAGTTTAAGGGCCAGGGGCAATCAGCCCCAGCATTTT. Translated: CASSLRARGNQPQHF. This rearrangement joins TRBV28 to TRBJ1-5; D is perhaps TRBD1 (5 bases). The CDR3 covers 15 residues. Germline V lookup: CDR1 MDHEN, CDR2 SYDVKM. V was shortened by 2 bases and J by 2 bases, with 10 bases between the two germline ends.

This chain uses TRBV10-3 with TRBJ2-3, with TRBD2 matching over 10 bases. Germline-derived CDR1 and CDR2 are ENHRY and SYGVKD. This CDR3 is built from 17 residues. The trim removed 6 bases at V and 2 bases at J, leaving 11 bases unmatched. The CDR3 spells CAIRDLPGTSDTDTQYF. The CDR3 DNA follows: TGTGCCATCAGGGATTTACCCGGGACTAGCGACACAGATACGCAGTATTTT.

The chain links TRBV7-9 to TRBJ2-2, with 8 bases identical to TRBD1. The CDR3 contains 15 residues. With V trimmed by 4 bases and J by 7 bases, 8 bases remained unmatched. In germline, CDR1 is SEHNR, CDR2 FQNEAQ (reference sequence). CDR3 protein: CASSSQGVSVGELFF. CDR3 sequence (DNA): TGTGCCAGCAGCTCACAGGGGGTCTCTGTCGGGGAGCTGTTTTTT.

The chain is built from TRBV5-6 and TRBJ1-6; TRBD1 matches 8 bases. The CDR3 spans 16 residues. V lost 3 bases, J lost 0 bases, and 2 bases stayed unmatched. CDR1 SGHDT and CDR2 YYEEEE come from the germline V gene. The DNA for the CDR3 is TGTGCCAGCAGCTCAGGGGGCGCCTCCTATAATTCACCCCTCCACTTT. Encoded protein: CASSSGGASYNSPLHF.

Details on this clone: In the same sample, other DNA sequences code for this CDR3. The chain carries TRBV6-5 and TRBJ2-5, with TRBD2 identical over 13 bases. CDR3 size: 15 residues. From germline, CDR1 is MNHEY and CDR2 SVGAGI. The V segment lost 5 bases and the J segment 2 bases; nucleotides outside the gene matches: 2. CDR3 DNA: TGTGCCAGCAGTCGACTAGCGGGGGGACAAGAGACCCAGTACTTC. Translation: CASSRLAGGQETQYF.

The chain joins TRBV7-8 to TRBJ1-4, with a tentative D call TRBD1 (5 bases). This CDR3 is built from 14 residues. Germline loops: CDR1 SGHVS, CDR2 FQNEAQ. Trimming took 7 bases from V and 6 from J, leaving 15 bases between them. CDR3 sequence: CASTPGTTYEKLFF. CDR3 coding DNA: TGTGCCAGCACCCCCGGGACGACGTATGAAAAACTGTTTTTT.

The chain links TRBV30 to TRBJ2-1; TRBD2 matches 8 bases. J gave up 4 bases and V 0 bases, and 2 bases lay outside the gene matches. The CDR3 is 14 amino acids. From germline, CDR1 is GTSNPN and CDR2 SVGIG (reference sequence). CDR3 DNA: TGTGCCTGGAGTGTACTAGCGGAGTACAATGAGCAGTTCTTC. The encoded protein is CAWSVLAEYNEQFF.

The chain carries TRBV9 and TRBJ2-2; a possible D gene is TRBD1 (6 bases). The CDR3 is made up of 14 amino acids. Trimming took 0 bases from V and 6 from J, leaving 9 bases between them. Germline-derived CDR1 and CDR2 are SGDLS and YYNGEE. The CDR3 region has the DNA TGTGCCAGCAGCGTAGGGACAGTCGCCGGGGAGCTGTTTTTT. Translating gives CASSVGTVAGELFF.

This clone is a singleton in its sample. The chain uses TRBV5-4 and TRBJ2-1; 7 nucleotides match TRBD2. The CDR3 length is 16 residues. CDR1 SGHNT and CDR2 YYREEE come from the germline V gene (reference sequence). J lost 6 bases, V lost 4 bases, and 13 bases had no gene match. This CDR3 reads CASSRTKPAGVNEQFF. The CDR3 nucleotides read TGTGCCAGCAGCCGCACAAAACCCGCGGGAGTCAATGAGCAGTTCTTC.

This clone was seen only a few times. The CDR3 sequence: CASSLPGQPYEQYF. CDR3 bases: TGTGCCAGCAGCTTACCAGGACAGCCCTACGAGCAGTACTTC. The chain recombines TRBV7-8 with TRBJ2-7; maybe TRBD1 (6 bases). The germline gives CDR1 SGHVS, CDR2 FQNEAQ. CDR3 size: 14 residues. Trimming took off 2 bases at V and 2 bases at J, with 10 bases between the two ends.

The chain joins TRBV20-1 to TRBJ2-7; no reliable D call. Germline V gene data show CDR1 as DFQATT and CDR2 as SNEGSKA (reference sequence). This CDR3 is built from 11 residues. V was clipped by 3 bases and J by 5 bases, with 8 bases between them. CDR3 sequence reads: CSASRSHEQYF. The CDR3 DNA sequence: TGCAGTGCTAGCCGGTCGCACGAGCAGTACTTC.